This T cell receptor (beta chain) was found in a study of cytotoxic CD8 clonotypes in ibrutinib-treated CLL. Across the whole study: Response sampling took place at median roughly 12 months of treatment, range 6 to 36. Regarding the study as a whole: Having risen at ibrutinib response, clonality had fallen back toward baseline by progression.

Concerning this clone: The antigen is undetermined.

TCRdb keeps only in-frame clones here, not all; method: immunoSEQ multiplex PCR. The table shows tens of thousands of clones, with more than 70% occurring only once. Extraction of roughly 2 micrograms of genomic DNA from cryopreserved PBMCs supplied material for TCR beta libraries. CDR3 length: 15 amino acids. This chain uses TRBV21-1 with TRBJ1-1; TRBD1 is the table's D call and was not checked against the DNA. TRBV21-1 is assigned pseudogene status. This TCR was recovered from a human donor with chronic lymphocytic leukemia. The sample in question was PBMCs, obtained before ibrutinib treatment. The CDR3 protein is CASSMPPGPRTEAFF. The CDR3 nucleotides are TGTGCCAGCAGCATGCCCCCAGGGCCCCGCACTGAAGCTTTCTTT.